Each of the 21 T cell receptor beta chains below was sequenced from the same sample in a study of blood T cell repertoires in COVID-19. TCRdb keeps only in-frame clones here, not all; method: immunoSEQ multiplex PCR. This sample carries around 100,000 clones, about 82% of them seen once, and the ten largest clones take around an eighth. Material: peripheral blood. These receptors all stem from a man aged 50 or older with active or convalescent COVID-19.

The table lists this clone with a count of one. The chain employs TRBV30 and TRBJ2-5; no clear D gene. The CDR3 loop spans 13 amino acids. The germline V gene has CDR1 GTSNPN and CDR2 SVGIG (reference sequence). V was clipped by 1 base and J by 1 base, with 7 bases between them. CDR3 sequence: CAWSGLFQETQYF. DNA of the CDR3: TGTGCCTGGAGTGGACTTTTCCAAGAGACCCAGTACTTC.

The chain joins TRBV4-1 to TRBJ2-5; 13 positions agree with TRBD2. V shed 1 base, J shed 0 bases, and the junction held 5 bases outside the gene matches. The germline CDR1 and CDR2 sequences are MGHRA and YSYEKL. CDR3 length equals 18 residues. The CDR3 DNA is TGCGCCAGCAGCCAAGGGTCACTAGCGGGAGGGAACCAAGAGACCCAGTACTTC. Translating gives CASSQGSLAGGNQETQYF.

This chain joins TRBV5-1 and TRBJ1-1, with D unclear. The CDR3 totals 13 residues. The ends were cut back, 4 bases at V and 0 bases at J, with 7 bases in the middle. The germline CDR1 and CDR2 sequences are SGHRS and YFSETQ. The DNA of the CDR3 is TGCGCCAGCAGCATTACAGTGAACACTGAAGCTTTCTTT. Amino acids: CASSITVNTEAFF. The complete variable domain, with remaining parts taken from reference TRBV5-1 and TRBJ1-1, reads KAGVTQTPRYLIKTRGQQVTLSCSPISGHRSVSWYQQTPGQGLQFLFEYFSETQRNKGNFPGRFSGRQFSNSRSEMNVSTLELGDSALYLCASSITVNTEAFFGQGTRLTVV.

V is TRBV27 and J is TRBJ2-7; TRBD1 matches at 9 bases. From germline, CDR1 is MNHEY and CDR2 SMNVEV (reference sequence). The trim removed 5 bases at V and 5 bases at J, leaving 7 bases unmatched. The CDR3 has 14 residues. In DNA form, the CDR3 reads TGTGCCAGCAGTGGCCGGACAGGGGCCCACGAGCAGTACTTC. It encodes CASSGRTGAHEQYF.

The gene calls are TRBV11-2 and TRBJ2-4; tentative D call: TRBD2 (5 bases). The CDR3 has 14 amino acids. V lost 6 bases, J lost 0 bases, and 9 bases lay in between. Germline CDR1 SGHAT, CDR2 FQNNGV. The CDR3 nucleotides read TGTGCCAGCAGGGCCGGGGTAGCCAAAAACATTCAGTACTTC. Residues: CASRAGVAKNIQYF.

CDR3 sequence (DNA): TGCGCCAGCAGCTTGGGAGGGGGCGACTACGAGCAGTACTTC. This codes for CASSLGGGDYEQYF. The V and J genes are TRBV5-1 and TRBJ2-7, with 7 bases lining up with TRBD1. J gave up 3 bases and V 0 bases, and 3 bases lay outside the gene matches. The CDR3 extends over 14 amino acids. Looked up from germline, CDR1 is SGHRS and CDR2 is YFSETQ. The variable domain in full, with the rest retrieved from reference TRBV5-1 and TRBJ2-7, is KAGVTQTPRYLIKTRGQQVTLSCSPISGHRSVSWYQQTPGQGLQFLFEYFSETQRNKGNFPGRFSGRQFSNSRSEMNVSTLELGDSALYLCASSLGGGDYEQYFGPGTRLTVT.

The V gene is TRBV10-3, the J gene TRBJ2-3, with TRBD1 matching 11 bases. The length of the CDR3 is 16 residues. After removal of 6 bases from V and 4 bases from J, the junction contained 9 bases not matched to a gene. The germline V gene has CDR1 ENHRY and CDR2 SYGVKD. Here the CDR3 DNA reads TGTGCCATCAGGGGTGTGGACAGGGGGCCCCCAGATACGCAGTATTTT. Encoded protein: CAIRGVDRGPPDTQYF.

The rearrangement links TRBV5-1 to TRBJ2-1, with D possibly being TRBD1 (7 bases). V shed 5 bases and J shed 4 bases, with 16 bases lying between them. Germline CDR1 SGHRS, CDR2 YFSETQ. The CDR3 contains 15 residues. The CDR3 loop is CASRPTGRGYNEQFF. The CDR3 DNA follows: TGCGCCAGCAGGCCGACAGGGCGGGGTTACAATGAGCAGTTCTTC. The full variable domain, completed using reference TRBV5-1 and TRBJ2-1, is KAGVTQTPRYLIKTRGQQVTLSCSPISGHRSVSWYQQTPGQGLQFLFEYFSETQRNKGNFPGRFSGRQFSNSRSEMNVSTLELGDSALYLCASRPTGRGYNEQFFGPGTRLTVL.

This chain links TRBV10-2 with TRBJ2-7; tentatively, D is TRBD2 (5 bases). CDR3 size: 14 residues. V lost 6 bases to trimming and J lost 4 bases, with 16 bases between them. In germline, CDR1 is WSHSY, CDR2 SAAADI. In DNA, the CDR3 is TGCGCCAGCAGAGCTAGCCTTACCGTATACGAGCAGTACTTC. Amino acids: CASRASLTVYEQYF.

The V gene is TRBV5-1, the J gene TRBJ1-6; D gene unclear. There are 14 residues in the CDR3. V was trimmed by 0 bases and J by 5 bases, leaving 6 bases between them. Germline V gene data show CDR1 as SGHRS and CDR2 as YFSETQ. The CDR3 DNA reads TGCGCCAGCAGCTTGGCCACGGATAATTCACCCCTCCACTTT. Translated, it gives CASSLATDNSPLHF.

The chain carries TRBV11-3 and TRBJ1-4; 8 bases fit TRBD1. With 4 bases clipped from V and 15 bases from J, the junction kept 7 bases outside the gene matches. Germline-derived CDR1 and CDR2 are SGHNT and YENEEA. This CDR3 has 12 amino acids. The CDR3 region is CASSSYGTGVFF. The CDR3 nucleotides are TGTGCCAGCAGCTCCTACGGGACAGGAGTGTTTTTT.

The chain couples TRBV25-1 to TRBJ2-1; tentative D call: TRBD2 (6 bases). CDR1 MGHDK and CDR2 SYGVNS come from the germline V gene. V lost 2 bases to trimming and J lost 7 bases, with 12 bases between them. The CDR3 consists of 14 residues. This CDR3 is CASSETGVRNEQFF. CDR3 coding DNA: TGTGCCAGCAGTGAAACGGGGGTCCGGAATGAGCAGTTCTTC.

The count of this clone is one. The chain employs TRBV13 and TRBJ2-2; 12 bases are a match to TRBD2. This CDR3 is built from 16 residues. The V segment lost 4 bases and the J segment 7 bases; nucleotides outside the gene matches: 7. Germline-derived CDR1 and CDR2 are PRHDT and FYEKMQ (reference sequence). CDR3 nucleotides: TGTGCCAGCAGCTCCCTACTAGCGGGAGGAATCGGGGAGCTGTTTTTT. Amino acid sequence: CASSSLLAGGIGELFF.

V gene TRBV14 combines with J gene TRBJ2-2; tentative D call: TRBD2 (7 bases). V gave up 4 bases and J gave up 4 bases, with 16 bases separating them. Germline CDR1 and CDR2: SGHDN and FVKESK. CDR3 length equals 16 residues. The CDR3 sequence is CASSRRGGLVTGELFF. The CDR3 bases are TGTGCCAGCAGCCGGAGGGGGGGACTTGTCACCGGGGAGCTGTTTTTT.

The gene calls are TRBV3-1 (or the pseudogene TRBV3-2) and TRBJ2-5; D is ambiguous. The CDR3 is made up of 11 amino acids. V was cut by 1 base and J by 5 bases, with 2 bases left in between. Germline V gives CDR1 LGHDT, CDR2 YNNKEL (reference sequence). The CDR3 sequence: CASSQAETQYF. CDR3 sequence (DNA): TGTGCCAGCAGCCAAGCGGAGACCCAGTACTTC.

As DNA, the CDR3 is TGTGCCAGCAGAGACACAGGGGGCTCCCGAGCTTTCTTT. It encodes CASRDTGGSRAFF. The chain is built from TRBV2 and TRBJ1-1; TRBD1 matches at 9 bases. V trimming: 6 bases; J trimming: 10 bases; junction bases outside the gene matches: 9. CDR3 length equals 13 residues. CDR1 and CDR2 from the germline V gene are SNHLY and FYNNEI.

The chain carries TRBV2 and TRBJ2-3, with D possibly TRBD2 on 6 matching bases. The germline V and J ends were trimmed by 4 bases and 2 bases, with 10 bases remaining between them. Germline CDR1 and CDR2: SNHLY and FYNNEI. This CDR3 has 14 residues. The DNA of the CDR3 is TGTGCCAGCAGTGTCGGCGGGAACACAGATACGCAGTATTTT. Protein product: CASSVGGNTDTQYF.

The chain links TRBV27 to TRBJ1-1, with D perhaps TRBD1 (5 bases). Per germline, CDR1 MNHEY and CDR2 SMNVEV (reference sequence). The CDR3 runs 14 residues. Trimming stripped 0 bases from V and 5 bases from J, with 10 bases between. The CDR3 protein is CASSLSRGRTEAFF. The CDR3 coding sequence is TGTGCCAGCAGTTTATCTCGGGGGAGGACTGAAGCTTTCTTT.

This clone has just one count. The chain carries TRBV5-4 and TRBJ2-5, with 7 bases matching TRBD2. The germline gives CDR1 SGHNT, CDR2 YYREEE (reference sequence). The junction had 3 bases not matched to a gene; V was cut back by 0 bases and J by 4 bases. CDR3 length: 14 residues. CDR3 sequence: CASSLGLAVETQYF. In DNA, the CDR3 is TGTGCCAGCAGCTTGGGGCTAGCGGTAGAGACCCAGTACTTC.

V is TRBV5-1 and J is TRBJ2-2, with D uncertain. This CDR3 contains 15 residues. V was trimmed by 0 bases and J by 2 bases, leaving 8 bases between them. The germline gives CDR1 SGHRS, CDR2 YFSETQ. The CDR3 DNA is TGCGCCAGCAGCTTGGAAGGCGGAAACACCGGGGAGCTGTTTTTT. This encodes CASSLEGGNTGELFF.

This chain connects TRBV19 to TRBJ1-2; the D gene is possibly TRBD1 (6 bases). There are 14 residues in the CDR3. Germline V gene data show CDR1 as LNHDA and CDR2 as SQIVND (reference sequence). Trimming took off 10 bases at V and 2 bases at J, with 17 bases between the two ends. DNA of the CDR3: TGTGCCACTCTATCTAACAGGGCCAACTATGGCTACACCTTC. It yields the protein CATLSNRANYGYTF.